What follows describes a single T cell receptor (beta chain). The clone's antigen remains unknown. Base qualities are not provided; no much larger clone lies one nucleotide away. The record originates from a study of T cell responses to AZD1222 COVID-19 vaccine (dated by TCRdb to the early 2020s). The study in broad terms: AZD1222 recipients whose second dose came at about 4 weeks and those whose second dose came at about 12 weeks were combined into one group, since spike-specific TCR depth and breadth did not differ between the two schedules. A total of 233 trial participants underwent TCR sequencing, of whom around 200 received two doses of AZD1222 and some 25 received two doses of the MenACWY control vaccine. Trial participants were enrolled into age subgroups of 18-55, 56-69 and 70-plus years, which contained 148, 28 and 57 TCR-sequenced participants, respectively. The investigation overall reported the following: The 56-69-year group was small, and its depth increase did not reach significance, likely because of low power. Most participants were white British and females outnumbered males, and the authors suggested that clonal diversity may have been underestimated. The vaccine-associated CD4 TCRs covered the entire spike protein, and the dominant responses fell in regions 160-218 and 743-854. Conclusions about previously exposed vaccinees are limited, since just five to seven AZD1222 recipients were seropositive for SARS-CoV-2 at baseline. Nearly half of unique spike-specific TCRs reportedly recognized epitopes outside regions mutated in the B.1.351 and B.1.1.7 variants. Because no day 14 peak-response samples were available, repertoires were characterized only after the peak T cell response. Spike-specific TCR breadth and depth rose significantly after two AZD1222 doses compared with day 0 and with MenACWY recipients.

The time point label here, explained by the study, means: baseline before first vaccination. The vaccinee samples were drawn from two UK trials, COV001 and COV002, one of which was a single-blind randomized controlled phase 2/3 trial testing AZD1222 (ChAdOx1 nCoV-19) in healthy adults. For TCRbeta chain sequencing, PBMC samples from trial participants were taken at day 0 and at day 28 after the second dose. CDR1 LNHDA and CDR2 SQIVND were looked up in the germline V gene (reference sequence). The germline V end is reduced by 0 bases and the J end by 9 bases; junction bases left unmatched: 7. Counted from cysteine to phenylalanine, this CDR3 has 15 amino acids. Only the CDR3 part of the read is kept: 45 bases, read in frame from the first base. The CDR3 regions of human TCRbeta chains were analyzed by immunosequencing. As for how the authors treated the data: Repertoire TCRs were checked for matches against a reference library of SARS-CoV-2-specific TCRs that had been generated using the MIRA antigen-specificity platform. Breadth was defined as the fraction of unique TCRs that were SARS-CoV-2-associated. Depth was defined as the fraction of total T cells that were SARS-CoV-2-associated. Each spike-specific TCR was assigned to its reactive spike region and to a CD4 or CD8 class using the MIRA data. Log10-transformed breadth and depth values were compared by one-way ANOVA with Sidak's multiple comparisons tests. Drawn from immuneACCESS, this table holds only the in-frame rearrangements with V and J called that TCRdb kept. Clones are partly lost; checked studies trace under half to an unresolved V gene and leave the rest unexplained. D and trimming were read from the DNA, whereas the V and J calls and clone size are those reported in that table. Here the sample has around 160,000 clones; 90% to 95% occur a single time. Together, the top ten hold around 5.2% of the sample.

The sequence links TRBV19 to TRBJ2-1; 8 bases in the middle match TRBD1. The sample in question was peripheral blood, obtained on day 0 of AZD1222 vaccination. The TCR sequence derives from an adult in good health. The DNA sequence reads TGTGCCAGTAGTATAGAAGGACAGGGTAGGGGTGAGCAGTTCTTC. This encodes CASSIEGQGRGEQFF.